These T cell receptor beta chains were read from a single sample in a study of T cell repertoires in aging, cancer and after chemotherapy. TCRdb called the multiplex PCR reads again in MiXCR, with one record for every CDR3 protein. The table includes about 15,000 distinct CDR3 sequences, about 50% detected once. The material sequenced was blood. Receptors were obtained from a human donor in good health. Each CDR3 is given with its conserved first and last residue. D genes are given only for firm matches. Not all rows give a size; the values are once, few, many and, for expanded clones, a class.

d_call clone_size j_call v_call cdr3_nt cdr3_aa
. . TRBJ1-6 TRBV11-1 TGTGCCAGCAGCTTACAATTGGCAGGTTTGGGCTCACCCCTCCACTTT CASSLQLAGLGSPLHF
. . TRBJ1-4 TRBV4-3 TGCGCCAGCAGCCAAGGACCCGCAGAGCTGGGGGATGAAAAACTGTTTTTT CASSQGPAELGDEKLFF
TRBD1 . TRBJ2-7 TRBV18 TGTGCCAGCTCACCCGGGACAGGGTCCTCCTACGAGCAGTACTTC CASSPGTGSSYEQYF
. . TRBJ2-1 TRBV6-5 TGTGCCAGCAGACAACAGGGTGAAAATGAGCAGTTCTTC CASRQQGENEQFF
. few TRBJ2-7 TRBV7-6 TGTGCCAGCAGCTTAGTAAGTGTCCCAGGGGTCATTTCCTACGAGCAGTACTTC CASSLVSVPGVISYEQYF
. . TRBJ1-5 TRBV11-1 TGTGCCAGCAGCTCGGGACGGGGTCCGAATCAGCCCCAGCATTTT CASSSGRGPNQPQHF
. . TRBJ1-5 TRBV18 TGTGCCAGCTCACCTTCCAGGGTGGGCAATCAGCCCCAGCATTTT CASSPSRVGNQPQHF
. . TRBJ1-4 TRBV19 TGTGCCAGTAGTCACACAGAGGGACTGTTTTTT CASSHTEGLFF
. . TRBJ2-1 TRBV19 TGTGCCAGTAGTATTTTGGGCAGCTCCTACAATGAGCAGTTCTTC CASSILGSSYNEQFF
. . TRBJ1-5 TRBV19 TGTGCCAGTAGCAGCTTTCAAGGCAATCAGCCCCAGCATTTT CASSSFQGNQPQHF
. few TRBJ2-3 TRBV19 TGTGCCAGTAGTCCTGACCGAAGTAGCACAGATACGCAGTATTTT CASSPDRSSTDTQYF
. few TRBJ2-1 TRBV19 TGTGCCAGTAGTATACAGTACAATGAGCAGTTCTTC CASSIQYNEQFF
. few TRBJ2-7 TRBV29-1 TGCAGCGCAGAGGCGACCCCCCAGGAGCAGTACTTC CSAEATPQEQYF
TRBD2 . TRBJ2-2 TRBV6-2/TRBV6-3 TGTGCCAGCAGTACCCACGGGACTAGCGGGAGAGCCGGGGAGCTGTTTTTT CASSTHGTSGRAGELFF
TRBD1 . TRBJ1-1 TRBV29-1 TGCAGCGCCTACCTAGGGGACAGGGTGAACACTGAAGCTTTCTTT CSAYLGDRVNTEAFF
TRBD2 . TRBJ2-7 TRBV12-3/TRBV12-4 TGTGCCAGCAGTTCAGGACTAGCGGGAGCGTGGGAGCAGTACTTC CASSSGLAGAWEQYF
TRBD1 large TRBJ2-7 TRBV27 TGTGCCAGCAGTTTATGGGGACAGGGAGGCGAGCAGTACTTC CASSLWGQGGEQYF
. few TRBJ2-7 TRBV5-6 TGTGCCAGCAGACAGGCGTCCTACGAGCAGTACTTC CASRQASYEQYF
. . TRBJ2-2 TRBV30 TGTGCCTGGAGTGAAACTGGGGAGCTGTTTTTT CAWSETGELFF
. . TRBJ2-7 TRBV6-1 TGTGCCAGCAGTGATTTCCAGGGCCAGGGTTTATCCTACGAGCAGTACTTC CASSDFQGQGLSYEQYF
. few TRBJ2-1 TRBV19 TGTGCCAGTAGTCCAGCGGCCAGCTCCTACAATGAGCAGTTCTTC CASSPAASSYNEQFF
TRBD2 . TRBJ2-1 TRBV27 TGTGCCAGCAGTTTAAGGGGACTAGCGGGAGGATCCGTTAATGAGCAGTTCTTC CASSLRGLAGGSVNEQFF
. . TRBJ2-1 TRBV29-1 TGCAGCGTTTCTAGAGGCAATGAGCAGTTCTTC CSVSRGNEQFF
. . TRBJ2-2 TRBV7-2 TGTGCCAGCAGCCAAGGACAGTACACCGGGGAGCTGTTTTTT CASSQGQYTGELFF
. . TRBJ1-3 TRBV12-3/TRBV12-4 TGTGCCAGCAGTTTAGGGGGTACTGGAAACACCATATATTTT CASSLGGTGNTIYF
. . TRBJ2-7 TRBV5-5 TGTGCCAGCAGCTTGAGGTTCCAAGAGTCCTACGAGCAGTACTTC CASSLRFQESYEQYF
. . TRBJ2-1 TRBV6-4 TGTGCCAGCAGTGACTCGACAGATTACAATGAGCAGTTCTTC CASSDSTDYNEQFF
. . TRBJ1-6 TRBV30 TGTGCCTTACAGGGAGAAAGCTCCTATAATTCACCCCTCCACTTT CALQGESSYNSPLHF
TRBD2 few TRBJ2-5 TRBV15 TGTGCCACCAGCAGAGATATGCTAGCGGGCAGGGCCCAGTACTTC CATSRDMLAGRAQYF
TRBD1 medium-sized TRBJ2-2 TRBV6-1 TGTGCCACCGTCCTCGGGACAGGGGAGAGCGGGGAGCTGTTTTTT CATVLGTGESGELFF
TRBD1 large TRBJ2-3 TRBV19 TGTGCCAGTAGTGTTGGGACAGGGGGCGCGGATACGCAGTATTTT CASSVGTGGADTQYF
TRBD1 . TRBJ1-2 TRBV29-1 TGCAGCGCGAGACAGGGGGGAAGTTTTGGCTACACCTTC CSARQGGSFGYTF
. few TRBJ2-5 TRBV15 TGTGCCACCGAGCGGGACAGAGAAGAGACCCAGTACTTC CATERDREETQYF
TRBD1 . TRBJ2-1 TRBV7-6 TGTTCCAGCAGCTTCGGGACAGGGGGCGCCTACAATGAGCAGTTCTTC CSSSFGTGGAYNEQFF